This TCR beta chain is drawn from a study of T cells in Graves' hyperthyroidism and ophthalmopathy. V was trimmed by 0 bases and J by 4 bases, leaving 16 bases between them. The CDR3 contains 15 residues. Germline V CDR1 and CDR2: DFQATT, SNEGSKA (reference sequence). Orbital computed tomography and thyroid ultrasound, together with serum TRAb and thyroxine and clinical symptoms, were used for diagnoses. This clonotype was counted many times. RNA transcripts were the template for amplifying TCR beta CDR3 regions. The TCR CDR3 first-round RT-PCR relied on the HTBI primer set. TCRdb passed the multiplex PCR reads through MiXCR, listing each CDR3 protein once. This table holds approximately 700,000 distinct CDR3 sequences, roughly 46% found once.

Sequencing used peripheral blood or thyroid tissue (not recorded which). The V and J genes are TRBV20-1 and TRBJ2-7; TRBD2 might be the D (7 bases). This TCR came from an adult man with Graves' disease, either hyperthyroidism or ophthalmopathy (not recorded which). CDR3 loop: CSARDSSRGGYEQYF. The DNA of the CDR3 is TGCAGTGCTAGAGATTCGAGCAGGGGAGGGTACGAGCAGTACTTC.